This T cell receptor beta chain was recorded in a study of OX40 agonist ivuxolimab in advanced cancers. Overall study findings and caveats: More expanded clones were seen, on average, in CD8+ T cells than in CD4+. At doses 0.1 to 3.0 mg/kg, CD4+ and CD8+ clones expanded.

The CDR3 has 16 residues. Germline V gives CDR1 GTSNPN, CDR2 SVGIG (reference sequence). Losses at the gene ends were 8 bases for V and 2 bases for J; bases not matched to a gene: 17. Assay used: immunoSEQ multiplex PCR; TCRdb lists only in-frame clones, some missing. Of around 69,000 clones in the sample, approximately 86% were seen once. Turning to this clone: As yet, its antigen is unknown.

The starting material was CD4+ or CD8+ T cells sorted from blood, obtained in a trial of the OX40 agonist ivuxolimab. This TCR came from an adult with an advanced solid tumor such as melanoma, head and neck, liver or kidney cancer. This sequence joins TRBV30 and TRBJ1-1; 7 bases align to TRBD1. Here the CDR3 DNA reads TGTGCCGGCTATCTGGGACAGCATTGGCCCAACACTGAAGCTTTCTTT. This translates into CAGYLGQHWPNTEAFF.